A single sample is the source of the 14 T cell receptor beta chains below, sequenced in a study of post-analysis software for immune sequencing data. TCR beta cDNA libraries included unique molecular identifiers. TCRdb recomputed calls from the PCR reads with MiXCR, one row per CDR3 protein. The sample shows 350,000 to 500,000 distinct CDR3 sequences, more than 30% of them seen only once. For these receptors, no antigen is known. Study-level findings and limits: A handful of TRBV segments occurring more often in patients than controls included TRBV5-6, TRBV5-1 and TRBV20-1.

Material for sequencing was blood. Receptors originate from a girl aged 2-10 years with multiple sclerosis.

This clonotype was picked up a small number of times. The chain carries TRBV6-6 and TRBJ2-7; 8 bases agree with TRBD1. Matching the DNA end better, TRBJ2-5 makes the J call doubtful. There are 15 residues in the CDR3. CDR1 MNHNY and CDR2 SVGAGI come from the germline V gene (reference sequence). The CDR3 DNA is TGTGCCAGCAGTATCACAGGGGGTCGAAGAGAGACCCAGTACTTC. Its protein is CASSITGGRRETQYF.

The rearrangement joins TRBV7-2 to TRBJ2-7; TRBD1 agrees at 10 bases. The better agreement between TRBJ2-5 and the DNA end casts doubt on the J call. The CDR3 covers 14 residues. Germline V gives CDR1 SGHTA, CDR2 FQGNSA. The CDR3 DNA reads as TGTGCCAGCAGCCGACAGGGGGCGCGGGAGACCCAGTACTTC. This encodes CASSRQGARETQYF.

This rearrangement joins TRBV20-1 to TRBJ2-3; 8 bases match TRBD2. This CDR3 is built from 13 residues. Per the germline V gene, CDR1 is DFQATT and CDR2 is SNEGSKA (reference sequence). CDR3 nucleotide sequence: TGCAGCTCGGGAGGGCCTGTGACAGATACGCAGTATTTT. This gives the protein CSSGGPVTDTQYF.

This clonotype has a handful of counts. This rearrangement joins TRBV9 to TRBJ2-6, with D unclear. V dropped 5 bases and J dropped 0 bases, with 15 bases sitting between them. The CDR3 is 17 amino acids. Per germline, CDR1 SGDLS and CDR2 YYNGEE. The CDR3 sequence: CASSYLTQVSGANVLTF. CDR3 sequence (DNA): TGTGCCAGCAGTTACCTGACTCAAGTCTCTGGGGCCAACGTCCTGACTTTC.

DNA of the CDR3: TGCGCCAGCAGCCAAGATTACAAGGGGCCTCTGGCGACCCAGTACTTC. Protein sequence: CASSQDYKGPLATQYF. V usage is TRBV4-3 and J usage is TRBJ2-5, with D possibly being TRBD1 (5 bases). The V end was cut by 0 bases, the J end by 7 bases, with 18 bases between. The CDR3 contains 16 residues. CDR1 is LGHNA and CDR2 is YSLEER in the germline V gene.

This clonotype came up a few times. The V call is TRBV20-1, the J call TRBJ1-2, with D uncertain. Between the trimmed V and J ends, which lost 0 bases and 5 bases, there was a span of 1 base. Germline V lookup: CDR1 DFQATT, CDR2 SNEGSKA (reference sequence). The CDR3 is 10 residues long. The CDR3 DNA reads TGCAGTGCTAGAGAATATGGCTACACCTTC. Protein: CSAREYGYTF.

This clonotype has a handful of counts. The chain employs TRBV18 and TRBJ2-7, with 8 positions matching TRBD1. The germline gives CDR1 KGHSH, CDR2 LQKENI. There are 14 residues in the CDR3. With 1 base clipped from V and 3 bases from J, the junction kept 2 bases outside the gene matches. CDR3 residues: CASSPRTGHYEQYF. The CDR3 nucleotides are TGTGCCAGCTCACCACGGACAGGGCACTACGAGCAGTACTTC.

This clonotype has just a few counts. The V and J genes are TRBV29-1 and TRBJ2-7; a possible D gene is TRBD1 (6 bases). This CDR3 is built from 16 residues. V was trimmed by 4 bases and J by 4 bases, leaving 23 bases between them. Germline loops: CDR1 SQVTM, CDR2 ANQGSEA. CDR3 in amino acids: CSVVSGQGSFFYEQYF. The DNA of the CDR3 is TGCAGCGTTGTATCGGGTCAGGGGTCTTTTTTTTACGAGCAGTACTTC.

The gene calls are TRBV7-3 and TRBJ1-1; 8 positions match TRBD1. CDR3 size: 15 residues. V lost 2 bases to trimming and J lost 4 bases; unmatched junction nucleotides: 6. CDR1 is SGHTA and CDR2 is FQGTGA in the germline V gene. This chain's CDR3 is CASSLVAGGGTEAFF. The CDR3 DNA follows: TGTGCCAGCAGCTTAGTCGCAGGGGGCGGCACTGAAGCTTTCTTT.

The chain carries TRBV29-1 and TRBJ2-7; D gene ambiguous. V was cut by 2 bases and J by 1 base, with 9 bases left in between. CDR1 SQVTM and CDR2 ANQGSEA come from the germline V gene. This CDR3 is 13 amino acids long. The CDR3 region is CSVESGQSYEQYF. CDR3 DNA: TGCAGCGTTGAATCCGGGCAGTCCTACGAGCAGTACTTC.

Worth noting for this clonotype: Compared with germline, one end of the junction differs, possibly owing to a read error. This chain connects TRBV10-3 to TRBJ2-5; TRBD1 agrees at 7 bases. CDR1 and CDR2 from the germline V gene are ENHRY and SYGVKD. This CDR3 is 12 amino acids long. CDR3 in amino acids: CAVRGTEETQYF. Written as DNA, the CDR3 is TGTGCCGTCAGGGGGACAGAAGAGACCCAGTACTTC.

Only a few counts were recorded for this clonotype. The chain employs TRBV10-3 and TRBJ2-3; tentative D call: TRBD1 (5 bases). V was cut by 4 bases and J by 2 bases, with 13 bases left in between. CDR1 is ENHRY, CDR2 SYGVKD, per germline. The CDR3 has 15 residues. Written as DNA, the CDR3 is TGTGCCATCAGTGGTTCAGGGCCCTTCACAGATACGCAGTATTTT. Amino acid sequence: CAISGSGPFTDTQYF.

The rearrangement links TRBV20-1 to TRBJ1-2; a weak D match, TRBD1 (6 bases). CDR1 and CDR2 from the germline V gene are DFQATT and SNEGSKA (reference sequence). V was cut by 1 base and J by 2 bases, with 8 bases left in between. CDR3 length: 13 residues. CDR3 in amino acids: CSARAQGNYGYTF. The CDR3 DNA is TGCAGTGCTAGAGCACAGGGAAACTATGGCTACACCTTC.

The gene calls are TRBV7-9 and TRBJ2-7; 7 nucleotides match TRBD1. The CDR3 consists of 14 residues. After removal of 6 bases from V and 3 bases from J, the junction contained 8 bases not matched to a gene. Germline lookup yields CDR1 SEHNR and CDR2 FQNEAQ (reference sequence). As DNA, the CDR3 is TGTGCCAGCAGTGACGGGACAGCGGTCTACGAGCAGTACTTC. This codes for CASSDGTAVYEQYF.